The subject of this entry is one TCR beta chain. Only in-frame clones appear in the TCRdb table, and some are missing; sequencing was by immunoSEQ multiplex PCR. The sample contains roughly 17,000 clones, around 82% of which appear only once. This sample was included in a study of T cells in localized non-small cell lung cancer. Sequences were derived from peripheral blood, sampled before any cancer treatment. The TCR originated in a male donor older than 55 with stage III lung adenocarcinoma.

The CDR3 DNA reads TGTGCCATCAAGCTGACAGGTACAACCCAAGAGACCCAGTACTTC. Protein product: CAIKLTGTTQETQYF. V and J are TRBV10-3 and TRBJ2-5; D perhaps matches TRBD1 (6 bases). Trimming took off 7 bases at V and 1 base at J, with 16 bases between the two ends. This CDR3 region has 15 residues. The germline gives CDR1 ENHRY, CDR2 SYGVKD.